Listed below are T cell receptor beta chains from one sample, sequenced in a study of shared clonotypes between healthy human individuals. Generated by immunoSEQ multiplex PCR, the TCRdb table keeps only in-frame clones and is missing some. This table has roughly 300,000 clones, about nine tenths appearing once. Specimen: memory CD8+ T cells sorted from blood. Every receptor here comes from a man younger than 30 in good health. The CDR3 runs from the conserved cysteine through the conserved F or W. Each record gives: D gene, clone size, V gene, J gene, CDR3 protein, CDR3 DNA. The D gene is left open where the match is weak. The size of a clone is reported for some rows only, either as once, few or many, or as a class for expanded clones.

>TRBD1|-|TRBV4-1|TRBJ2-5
CASSSRLETGLQETQYF
TGCGCCAGCAGCTCCCGACTCGAGACAGGGCTCCAAGAGACCCAGTACTTC
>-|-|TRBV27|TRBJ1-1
CASRSLGGGNTEAFF
TGTGCCAGCAGGTCACTTGGCGGGGGGAACACTGAAGCTTTCTTT
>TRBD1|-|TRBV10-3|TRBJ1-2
CAITPGQGGYGYTF
TGTGCCATCACCCCGGGACAGGGTGGCTATGGCTACACCTTC
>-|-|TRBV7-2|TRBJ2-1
CASSLVAGSSYNEQFF
TGTGCCAGCAGCTTAGTAGCAGGGAGCTCCTACAATGAGCAGTTCTTC
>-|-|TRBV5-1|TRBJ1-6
CASSSWTAASASPLHF
TGCGCCAGCAGCTCCTGGACAGCGGCGTCGGCTTCACCCCTCCACTTT
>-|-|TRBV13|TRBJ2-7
CASSLRGVDYEQYF
TGTGCCAGCAGCTTACGGGGTGTGGACTACGAGCAGTACTTC
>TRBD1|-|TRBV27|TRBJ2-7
CASSLGQFYEQYF
TGTGCCAGCAGCCTGGGACAGTTCTACGAGCAGTACTTC
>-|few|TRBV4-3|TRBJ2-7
CASSQETGDYEQYF
TGCGCCAGCAGCCAAGAAACCGGGGACTACGAGCAGTACTTC
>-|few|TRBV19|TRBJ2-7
CASSLRAAYEQYF
TGTGCCAGTAGCCTAAGGGCGGCGTACGAGCAGTACTTC
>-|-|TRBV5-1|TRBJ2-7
CASSLGLVGGSEQYF
TGCGCCAGCAGCTTGGGCCTAGTCGGGGGTTCAGAGCAGTACTTC
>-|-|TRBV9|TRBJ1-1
CASSGGLGYTEAFF
TGTGCCAGCAGCGGGGGTCTGGGGTACACTGAAGCTTTCTTT
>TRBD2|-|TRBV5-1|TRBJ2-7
CASSLDPSGGSYEQYF
TGCGCCAGCAGCTTGGATCCTAGCGGGGGTTCCTACGAGCAGTACTTC
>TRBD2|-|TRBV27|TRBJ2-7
CASSSVGLADHYEQYF
TGTGCCAGCAGTTCAGTTGGACTAGCGGACCACTACGAGCAGTACTTC
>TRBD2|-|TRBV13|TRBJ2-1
CASSSTSGEGPEQFF
TGTGCCAGCAGCAGCACTAGCGGGGAGGGTCCTGAGCAGTTCTTC
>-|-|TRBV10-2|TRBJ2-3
CASSVRRTDTQYF
TGCGCCAGCAGTGTCCGCCGCACAGATACGCAGTATTTT
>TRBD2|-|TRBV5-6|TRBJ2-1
CASTNEGLDQFF
TGTGCCAGCACTAATGAGGGACTAGACCAGTTCTTC
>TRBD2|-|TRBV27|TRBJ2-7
CASKVAGGPYEQYF
TGTGCCAGCAAGGTAGCGGGGGGCCCCTACGAGCAGTACTTC
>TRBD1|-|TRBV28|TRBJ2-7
CASSGLRGYEQYF
TGTGCCAGCAGTGGCCTCAGGGGGTACGAGCAGTACTTC
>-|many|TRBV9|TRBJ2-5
CASSEGYRVPETQYF
TGTGCCAGCAGCGAGGGGTACAGGGTGCCAGAGACCCAGTACTTC
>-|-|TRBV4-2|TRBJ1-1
CASSPLEGYTEAFF
TGTGCCAGCAGCCCCCTTGAAGGGTACACTGAAGCTTTCTTT
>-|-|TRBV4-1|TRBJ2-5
CASDPGSGTQYF
TGCGCCAGCGACCCCGGGTCGGGGACCCAGTACTTC
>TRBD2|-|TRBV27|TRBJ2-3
CASSFTGTRGADTQYF
TGTGCCAGCAGTTTCACCGGGACTAGGGGGGCAGATACGCAGTATTTT
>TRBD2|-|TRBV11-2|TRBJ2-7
CASSLAGGPEEQYF
TGTGCCAGCAGCTTAGCGGGAGGGCCAGAGGAGCAGTACTTC
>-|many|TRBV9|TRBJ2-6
CASSPWGDGANVLTF
TGTGCCAGCAGCCCATGGGGGGATGGGGCCAACGTCCTGACTTTC
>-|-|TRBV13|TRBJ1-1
CASSRLSMNTEAFF
TGTGCCAGCAGCCGTCTAAGCATGAACACTGAAGCTTTCTTT
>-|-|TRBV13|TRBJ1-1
CASSLEGMGVIEAFF
TGTGCCAGCAGCTTAGAGGGGATGGGGGTTATTGAAGCTTTCTTT
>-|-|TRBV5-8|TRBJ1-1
CASSLALRVLRSDTEAFF
TGTGCCAGCAGCTTGGCCCTTAGAGTCCTCCGGTCGGACACTGAAGCTTTCTTT
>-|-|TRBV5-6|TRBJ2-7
CASSLVIGYEQYF
TGTGCCAGCAGCTTGGTCATAGGATACGAGCAGTACTTC
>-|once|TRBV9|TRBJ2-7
CASSEETASYEQYF
TGTGCCAGCAGCGAAGAGACTGCCTCCTACGAGCAGTACTTC
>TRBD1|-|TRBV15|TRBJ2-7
CATSRAPDRVSYEQYF
TGTGCCACCAGCAGGGCCCCGGACAGGGTTAGCTACGAGCAGTACTTC
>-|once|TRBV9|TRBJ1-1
CASSVGLWPFEAFF
TGTGCCAGCAGCGTAGGTCTTTGGCCGTTTGAAGCTTTCTTT
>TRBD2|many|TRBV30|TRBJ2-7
CAWSVGTSAYEQYF
TGTGCCTGGAGTGTAGGGACTAGTGCCTACGAGCAGTACTTC
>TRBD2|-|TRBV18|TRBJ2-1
CASSRTSGYNEQFF
TGTGCCAGCTCAAGGACTAGCGGCTACAATGAGCAGTTCTTC
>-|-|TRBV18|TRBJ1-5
CASSPHLGQPQHF
TGTGCCAGCTCACCCCACTTGGGGCAGCCCCAGCATTTT
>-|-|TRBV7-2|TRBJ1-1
CASSSSLTEAFF
TGTGCCAGCAGCTCCTCGCTCACTGAAGCTTTCTTT
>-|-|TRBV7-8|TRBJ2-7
CASSPDRGTGYEQYF
TGTGCCAGCAGCCCCGATCGAGGGACCGGCTACGAGCAGTACTTC
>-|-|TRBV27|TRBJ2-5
CASSSYKYQETQYF
TGTGCCAGCAGTTCATATAAGTACCAAGAGACCCAGTACTTC
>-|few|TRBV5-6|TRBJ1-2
CASRSTGLSYTF
TGTGCCAGCAGATCTACAGGGTTGAGTTACACCTTC
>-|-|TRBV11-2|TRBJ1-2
CASSSSYRNYGYTF
TGTGCCAGCAGCTCCAGCTACAGGAACTATGGCTACACCTTC
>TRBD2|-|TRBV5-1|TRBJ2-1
CASSFTGGGNEQFF
TGCGCCAGCAGCTTTACGGGGGGAGGCAATGAGCAGTTCTTC
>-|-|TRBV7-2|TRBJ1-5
CASSWGPHSNQPQHF
TGTGCCAGCAGCTGGGGACCGCATAGCAATCAGCCCCAGCATTTT
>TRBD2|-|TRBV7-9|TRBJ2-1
CASDWAGASYNEQFF
TGTGCCAGCGATTGGGCGGGAGCGTCCTACAATGAGCAGTTCTTC
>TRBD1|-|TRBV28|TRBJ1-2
CASSLHRGDGYGYTF
TGTGCCAGCAGTTTACACAGGGGGGACGGCTATGGCTACACCTTC
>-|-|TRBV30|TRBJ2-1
CAWGSNEQFF
TGTGCCTGGGGTAGCAATGAGCAGTTCTTC